This T cell receptor beta chain was profiled in a study of T cells in Graves' hyperthyroidism and ophthalmopathy. Notes on the study in general: Blood held most thyroid clonotypes expanded above 0.001 frequency.

Of note for this clonotype: Its antigen is as yet unknown.

On the basis of clinical symptoms, serum thyroxine and TRAb, thyroid ultrasound and orbital computed tomography, diagnoses were made. TCR beta CDR3 sequences were amplified from RNA transcripts. TCR CDR3 regions were first amplified by RT-PCR with HTBI primers. TCRdb used MiXCR to reprocess the multiplex PCR reads, holding one entry per CDR3 protein. The profile covers 500,000 to 800,000 distinct CDR3 sequences, with over 40% appearing a single time and 6.5% to 9% taken by the ten largest. Trimming removed 4 bases from V and 3 bases from J; junction bases left unmatched: 5. The CDR3 spans 14 residues. In germline, CDR1 is MGHDK, CDR2 SYGVNS.

This TCR was sampled from an adult man with Graves' disease, either hyperthyroidism or ophthalmopathy (not recorded which). Sequencing used peripheral blood or thyroid tissue (not recorded which). This rearrangement joins TRBV25-1 to TRBJ1-1, with TRBD1 identical over 7 bases. CDR3 amino acids: CASSGRRGHTEAFF. The CDR3 DNA sequence: TGTGCCAGCAGTGGGCGGAGGGGGCACACTGAAGCTTTCTTT.